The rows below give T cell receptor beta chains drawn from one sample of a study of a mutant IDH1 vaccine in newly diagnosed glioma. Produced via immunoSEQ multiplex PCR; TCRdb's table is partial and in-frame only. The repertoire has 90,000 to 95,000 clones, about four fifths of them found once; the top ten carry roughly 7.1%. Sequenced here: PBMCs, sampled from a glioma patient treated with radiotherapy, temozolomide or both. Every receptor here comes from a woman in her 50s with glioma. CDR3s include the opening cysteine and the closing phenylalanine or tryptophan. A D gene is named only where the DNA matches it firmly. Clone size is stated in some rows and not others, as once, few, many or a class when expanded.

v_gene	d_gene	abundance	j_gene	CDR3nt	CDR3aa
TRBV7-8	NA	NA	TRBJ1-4	TGTGCCAGCAGCTCCGAAGGCGCTGCAACTAATGAAAAACTGTTTTTT	CASSSEGAATNEKLFF
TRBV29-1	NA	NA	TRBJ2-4	TGCAGCGTTTCCCTGATGAAAAACATTCAGTACTTC	CSVSLMKNIQYF
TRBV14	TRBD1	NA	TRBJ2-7	TGTGCCAGCAGCCAAGTTCTCCCGGGACAGGCCTACGAGCAGTACTTC	CASSQVLPGQAYEQYF
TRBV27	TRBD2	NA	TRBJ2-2	TGTGCCAGCAGTTTCACTAGCGGGGGCAACACCGGGGAGCTGTTTTTT	CASSFTSGGNTGELFF
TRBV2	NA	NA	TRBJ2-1	TGTGCCAGCAGGGTCTCCGGGGCCTCCGGGAATGAGCAGTTCTTC	CASRVSGASGNEQFF
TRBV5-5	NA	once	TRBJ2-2	TGTGCCAGCAGCTTGGGCGGGGGCCGGTTGGGGGAGCTGTTTTTT	CASSLGGGRLGELFF
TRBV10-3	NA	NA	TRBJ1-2	TGTGCCATCAGTGAGCTGGAGGACTATGGCTACACCTTC	CAISELEDYGYTF
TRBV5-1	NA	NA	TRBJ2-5	TGCGCCAGCAGATTGACAGGCCAAGAGACCCAGTACTTC	CASRLTGQETQYF
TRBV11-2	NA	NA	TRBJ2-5	TGTGCCAGCAGCTTCTCGGAGACCCAGTACTTC	CASSFSETQYF
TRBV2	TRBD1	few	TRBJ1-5	TGTGCCAGCAGTGCAGGGGGCAGCAATCAGCCCCAGCATTTT	CASSAGGSNQPQHF
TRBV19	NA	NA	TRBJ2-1	TGTGCCAGTAGTGTCGCCGGGAACTCCTACAATGAGCAGTTCTTC	CASSVAGNSYNEQFF
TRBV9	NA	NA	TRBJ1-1	TGTGCCAGCAGCTCGGTCGACGCTGAAGCTTTCTTT	CASSSVDAEAFF
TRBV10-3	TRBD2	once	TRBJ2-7	TGTGCCATCACCGAAAGACTAGCGGGGGGGAACGAGCAGTACTTC	CAITERLAGGNEQYF
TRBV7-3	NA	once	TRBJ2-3	TGTGCCAGCAGCTTAAAGGGCAGGGGCACAGATACGCAGTATTTT	CASSLKGRGTDTQYF
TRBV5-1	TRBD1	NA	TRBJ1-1	TGCGCCAGCAGCCCTCGGACAGGGGGAAGCACTGAAGCTTTCTTT	CASSPRTGGSTEAFF
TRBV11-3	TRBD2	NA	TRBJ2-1	TGTGCCAGCAGCTTAGAACTAGCGGTCGATGAGCAGTTCTTC	CASSLELAVDEQFF
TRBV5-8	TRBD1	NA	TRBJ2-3	TGTGCCAGCAGCCGAAACAGGGGTGAGACGCAGTATTTT	CASSRNRGETQYF
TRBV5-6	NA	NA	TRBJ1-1	TGTGCCAGCAGCTTGTACCGGGACCCCAACCCTGACACTGAAGCTTTCTTT	CASSLYRDPNPDTEAFF
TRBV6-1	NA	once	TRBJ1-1	TGTGCCAGCAGTGAAGGACTTCCACTAGCTTTCTTT	CASSEGLPLAFF
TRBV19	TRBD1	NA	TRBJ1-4	TGTGCCAGTAGTATAGCAGGGGGCGATGAAAAACTGTTTTTT	CASSIAGGDEKLFF
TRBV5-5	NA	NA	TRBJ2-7	TGTGCCAGCAGCTTAGGGGGGAGCTCCTACGAGCAGTACTTC	CASSLGGSSYEQYF
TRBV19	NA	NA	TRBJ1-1	TGTGCCAGTACCCTTGGGACACCTCACACTGAAGCTTTCTTT	CASTLGTPHTEAFF
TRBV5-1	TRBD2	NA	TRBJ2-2	TGCGCCAGCACGTCCGGGACTAGCGGGGCCGGGGAGCTGTTTTTT	CASTSGTSGAGELFF
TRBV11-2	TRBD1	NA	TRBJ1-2	TGTGCCAGCAGCGCCGGGACAGGGTATGGCTACACCTTC	CASSAGTGYGYTF
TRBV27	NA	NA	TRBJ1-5	TGTGCCAGCAGTTTAGGGGGCCATAGCAATCAGCCCCAGCATTTT	CASSLGGHSNQPQHF
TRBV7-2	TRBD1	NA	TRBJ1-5	TGTGCCAGCAGCTTGGACAGGAATAGCAATCAGCCCCAGCATTTT	CASSLDRNSNQPQHF
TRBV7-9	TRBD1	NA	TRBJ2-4	TGTGCCAGCAGCACCGGTGGGACAGCGATTTCCGAAGCCAAAAACATTCAGTACTTC	CASSTGGTAISEAKNIQYF
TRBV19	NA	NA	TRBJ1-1	TGTGCCAGCAGAAAATCCCAGCTGAACACTGAAGCTTTCTTT	CASRKSQLNTEAFF
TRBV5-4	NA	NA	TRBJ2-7	TGTGCCAGCAGGTATGCAGGGGCCCCAGGGTACGAGCAGTACTTC	CASRYAGAPGYEQYF
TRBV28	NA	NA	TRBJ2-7	TGTGCCAGCAGTTTACCCGACGAGCAGTACTTC	CASSLPDEQYF
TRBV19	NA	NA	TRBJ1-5	TGTGCCAGTAGTCCCTCCGATGGCATGTACCAGCCCCAGCATTTT	CASSPSDGMYQPQHF
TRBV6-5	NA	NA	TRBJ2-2	TGTGCCAGCAGTCCTATCGGAGGGAACCCCGGGGAGCTGTTTTTT	CASSPIGGNPGELFF
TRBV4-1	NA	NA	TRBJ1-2	TGCGCCAGCAGCCAAGTGGGGTTCCTGACAGTAAACTATGGCTACACCTTC	CASSQVGFLTVNYGYTF
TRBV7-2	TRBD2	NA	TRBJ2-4	TGTGCCAGCAGCTTAGACGGGGGGGTAGCCAAAAACATTCAGTACTTC	CASSLDGGVAKNIQYF
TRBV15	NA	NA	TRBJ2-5	TGTGCCACCAGCACGCCAGGAGAGACCCAGTACTTC	CATSTPGETQYF
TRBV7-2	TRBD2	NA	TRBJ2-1	TGTGCCAGCAGCTCCCTATTCACTAGCGGGGCGCACAATGAGCAGTTCTTC	CASSSLFTSGAHNEQFF
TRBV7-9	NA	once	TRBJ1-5	TGTGCCAGCAGCACACAGGTGGAGCCCCAGCATTTT	CASSTQVEPQHF
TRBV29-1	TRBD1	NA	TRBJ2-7	TGCAGCGTTGAAGATCGACGGGACAGGGGTTACGAGCAGTACTTC	CSVEDRRDRGYEQYF
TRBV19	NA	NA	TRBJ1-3	TGTGCCAGTAGTATAGTAGGGCGACAGAGCTCTGGAAACACCATATATTTT	CASSIVGRQSSGNTIYF
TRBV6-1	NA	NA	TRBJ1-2	TGTGCCAGCACCCAATCTGGACAGCCCTATGGCTACACCTTC	CASTQSGQPYGYTF
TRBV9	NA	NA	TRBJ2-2	TGTGCCAGCAGCGTAGCGCCTAGCGAGAACACCGGGGAGCTGTTTTTT	CASSVAPSENTGELFF
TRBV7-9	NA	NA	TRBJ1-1	TGTGCCAGCAGCTACCTGGACGGTGAAGCTTTCTTT	CASSYLDGEAFF
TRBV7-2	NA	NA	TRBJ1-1	TGTGCCAGCAGCTCAGCCCAGACACCGAACACTGAAGCTTTCTTT	CASSSAQTPNTEAFF
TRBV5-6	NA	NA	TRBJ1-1	TGTGCCAGCAGCTTGGGAAGAGATATGAACACTGAAGCTTTCTTT	CASSLGRDMNTEAFF
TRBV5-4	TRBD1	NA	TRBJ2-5	TGTGCCAGCAGCCCGAGACAGGGGGCAGAGACCCAGTACTTC	CASSPRQGAETQYF
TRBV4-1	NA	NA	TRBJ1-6	TGCGCCAGCAGCCAAGTCGTCGATTCACCCCTCCACTTT	CASSQVVDSPLHF
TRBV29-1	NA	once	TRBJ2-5	TGCAGCGTTGAATGGGAAGAGACCCAGTACTTC	CSVEWEETQYF
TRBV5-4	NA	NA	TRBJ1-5	TGTGCCAGCAGCCTGGGTGGGGCCTCTGGCAATCAGCCCCAGCATTTT	CASSLGGASGNQPQHF
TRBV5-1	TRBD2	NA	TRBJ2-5	TGCGCCAGCAGCCTCGGGACTAGCGGTAGAGAGACCCAGTACTTC	CASSLGTSGRETQYF
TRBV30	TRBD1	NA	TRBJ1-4	TGTGCCTGGGGGGACAGTCATTTTGAGGAAAAACTGTTTTTT	CAWGDSHFEEKLFF
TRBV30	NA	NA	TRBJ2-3	TGTGCCTGGAGTGTACGGGGTGGCACAGATACGCAGTATTTT	CAWSVRGGTDTQYF
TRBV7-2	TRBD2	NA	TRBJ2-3	TGTGCCAGCAGCCGCGGGGGACCCTTAGGCACAGATACGCAGTATTTT	CASSRGGPLGTDTQYF
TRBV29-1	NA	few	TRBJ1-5	TGCAGCGTTTCCGGGCAGAATCAGCCCCAGCATTTT	CSVSGQNQPQHF
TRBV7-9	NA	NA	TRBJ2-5	TGTGCCAGCAGCTTACGTTTGAACGGCGGGTCGGCCCAGTACTTC	CASSLRLNGGSAQYF